This paragraph reports one T cell receptor (beta chain). There is no known antigen for this receptor. Per-nucleotide qualities are absent, and no much larger clonotype sits a single base away. Whole blood was collected in K2EDTA tubes by collaborating institutions according to the institutions' own protocols. For TCRbeta analysis, collaborators shipped samples in one of three forms: frozen whole blood, isolated PBMCs, or DNA extracted from either of those sample types. This entry belongs to a study of blood T cell repertoires in COVID-19 (dated by TCRdb to the early 2020s). The study in broad terms: Samples covering the acute and convalescent phases of COVID-19 were provided by collaborators in the United States, Italy and Spain. The repertoires were released in a freely available public database meant as a resource for research on the immune response to SARS-CoV-2. Subjects who had been exposed to COVID-19, were actively infected with it, or had recovered from it provided the deeply sampled blood TCRbeta repertoires that made up the dataset. The samples were drawn from the first 160 participants of the ongoing ImmuneRACE study and from 1,200 or so subjects provided by 6 global collaborators. A de-identified subject ID, COVID-19 status, age in years and sex were almost always included in the sample metadata. HLA class I and class II types, where available, came from metadata supplied by the sample provider rather than from assay-based typing. The prospective study material was composed of cDNA or gDNA derived from T cells, B-cell-depleted T cells, or PBMCs.

From V the trimming removes 10 bases and from J it removes 1 base, while the gene matches leave 14 bases of the junction unaccounted for. As encoded in the germline V gene, CDR1 is ENHRY while CDR2 is SYGVKD. The CDR3 runs 18 amino acids, cysteine and phenylalanine included. Only the CDR3 portion is preserved as DNA: 54 bases, with reading frame beginning at the first base. TCRbeta CDR3 regions were amplified from genomic DNA by means of the immunoSEQ Assay, a bias-controlled multiplex PCR. The authors' pipeline ran thus. The number of nucleated cells in each sample was estimated by amplification of reference gene primers within the assay. To quantify the absolute abundance of each unique TCRbeta CDR3 rearrangement, sequence reads were collapsed and filtered. For each sample, productive Simpson clonality was calculated as the square root of Simpson's diversity index over productive rearrangements. The table was pulled from immuneACCESS by TCRdb, which kept in-frame rearrangements only. Such tables lose some clones; where checked, under half of the loss comes from unresolved V genes, and the rest has no known cause. That table furnishes V, J and clone size, whereas the DNA furnished D and trimming. The sample table contains some 150,000 clones; only one count was recorded for approximately 88% of them. The ten largest account for around 1.4% of the sample.

What the research found in general, with its limitations: How much clinical and demographic metadata was included differed by source and by participant, and the metadata was provided uncurated.

The chain links TRBV10-3 with TRBJ2-2, with 11 bases matching TRBD1. This TCR was recovered from a woman aged 45-65 years with acute or convalescent COVID-19. Input material: peripheral blood. The CDR3 has the sequence CATRAPDRGPWNTGELFF. The DNA sequence follows: TGTGCCACCCGTGCTCCGGACAGGGGGCCCTGGAACACCGGGGAGCTGTTTTTT.